The 5 T cell receptor beta chains below come from one sample, sequenced in a study of shared clonotypes between healthy human individuals. Positively selected for CCR7, the CD45RO-negative cells used as naive CD8 cells excluded terminally differentiated effector memory CD45RA+ cells. Method: immunoSEQ multiplex PCR; TCRdb's copy keeps in-frame clones and lacks some. The sample has about 1,900,000 clones; about 94% are singletons. Specimen: naive CD8+ T cells sorted from blood. The receptors come from a man younger than 35 in good health.

The chain uses TRBV5-1 and TRBJ2-3, with D possibly being TRBD2 (5 bases). V was shortened by 1 base and J by 1 base, with 10 bases between the two germline ends. CDR1 is SGHRS, CDR2 YFSETQ, per germline. The CDR3 spans 15 residues. CDR3 coding DNA: TGCGCCAGCAGCTTGACACTAGTCGGCACAGATACGCAGTATTTT. This sequence encodes CASSLTLVGTDTQYF.

DNA for the CDR3: TGTGCCAGCAGCCCTGGACAGACGGGCGAGCAGTACTTC. Protein: CASSPGQTGEQYF. The chain joins TRBV6-5 to TRBJ2-7; perhaps TRBD1 as D (6 bases). The germline V gene has CDR1 MNHEY and CDR2 SVGAGI. Trimming pared 6 bases from V and 6 bases from J, leaving 15 bases between. This CDR3 has 13 residues.

The genes are TRBV13 and TRBJ2-7, with D possibly being TRBD1 (5 bases). Germline V CDR1 and CDR2: PRHDT, FYEKMQ (reference sequence). The CDR3 has 13 residues. With 6 bases removed from V and 1 base from J, the gap between germline ends came to 10 bases. CDR3 protein: CASRIAGSYEQYF. The CDR3 nucleotides read TGTGCCAGCAGAATAGCAGGGTCCTACGAGCAGTACTTC. Supplemented by reference TRBV13 and TRBJ2-7, the full variable domain reads AAGVIQSPRHLIKEKRETATLKCYPIPRHDTVYWYQQGPGQDPQFLISFYEKMQSDKGSIPDRFSAQQFSDYHSELNMSSLELGDSALYFCASRIAGSYEQYFGPGTRLTVT.

The V call is TRBV5-8, the J call TRBJ2-7; D gene unclear. Per germline, CDR1 SGHTS and CDR2 YDEGEE. This CDR3 comprises 14 residues. Trimming removed 1 base from V and 4 bases from J, with 12 bases in between. DNA for the CDR3: TGTGCCAGCAGCTTGAAAGCCATTTCTTACGAGCAGTACTTC. Translated, it gives CASSLKAISYEQYF.

The rearrangement joins TRBV5-6 to TRBJ1-1; 7 bases are a match to TRBD1. This CDR3 is 14 amino acids long. Per the germline V gene, CDR1 is SGHDT and CDR2 is YYEEEE. The J segment lost 3 bases and the V segment lost 3 bases, leaving 5 bases of the junction unmatched. The CDR3 DNA sequence: TGTGCCAGCAGCTCGCAGACAGGGCACACTGAAGCTTTCTTT. Its protein product is CASSSQTGHTEAFF.